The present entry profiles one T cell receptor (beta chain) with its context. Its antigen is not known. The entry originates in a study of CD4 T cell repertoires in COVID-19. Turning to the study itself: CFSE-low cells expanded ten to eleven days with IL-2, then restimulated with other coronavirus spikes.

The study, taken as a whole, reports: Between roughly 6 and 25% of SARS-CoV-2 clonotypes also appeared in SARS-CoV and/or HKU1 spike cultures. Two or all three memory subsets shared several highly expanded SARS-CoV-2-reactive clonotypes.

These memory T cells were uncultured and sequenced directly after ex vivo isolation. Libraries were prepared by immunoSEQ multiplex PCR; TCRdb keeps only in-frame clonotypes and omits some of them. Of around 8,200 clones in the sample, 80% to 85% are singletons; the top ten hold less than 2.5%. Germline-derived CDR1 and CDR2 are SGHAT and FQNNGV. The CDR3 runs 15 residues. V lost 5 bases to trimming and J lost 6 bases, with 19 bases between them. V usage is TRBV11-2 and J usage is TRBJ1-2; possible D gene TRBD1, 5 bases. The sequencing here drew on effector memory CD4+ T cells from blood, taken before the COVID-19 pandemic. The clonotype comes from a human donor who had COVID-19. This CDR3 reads CASSGGLLRGDGYTF. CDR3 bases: TGTGCCAGCAGCGGTGGCCTCCTTAGGGGTGATGGCTACACCTTC.